Only one count was recorded for the clone carrying this T cell receptor beta chain. Its antigen is not known. This entry belongs to a study of long-term antiretroviral therapy in people with HIV. The study, taken as a whole, reports: Repertoires with HIV possessed tighter CDR3 length spans than those of controls. At every time point, clones expanded before ART dominated the repertoire.

The assay used was immunoSEQ (version v3.0), run at survey level. Profiling relied on immunoSEQ multiplex PCR, and the TCRdb table lists in-frame clones only, not all of them. The repertoire includes some 15,000 clones, approximately 90% of them detected once, and about 12% sits in the top ten. At least two post-ART and at least one pre-ART PBMC sample were available for each donor. In each sample, roughly 0.95-10 million cryopreserved PBMC were present before DNA extraction. J was trimmed by 5 bases and V by 2 bases; bases with no gene match: 2. The CDR3 runs to 13 residues. Germline CDR1 is MNHNY and CDR2 is SVGAGI (reference sequence).

The receptor was isolated from a man aged 45-60 years with HIV. The chain recombines TRBV6-6 with TRBJ2-7; 8 nucleotides match TRBD2. This material consisted of unsorted PBMCs, taken 0.7 years before starting antiretroviral therapy. CDR3: CASSYGLAHEQYF. For the CDR3, the DNA is TGTGCCAGCAGTTACGGACTAGCCCACGAGCAGTACTTC.